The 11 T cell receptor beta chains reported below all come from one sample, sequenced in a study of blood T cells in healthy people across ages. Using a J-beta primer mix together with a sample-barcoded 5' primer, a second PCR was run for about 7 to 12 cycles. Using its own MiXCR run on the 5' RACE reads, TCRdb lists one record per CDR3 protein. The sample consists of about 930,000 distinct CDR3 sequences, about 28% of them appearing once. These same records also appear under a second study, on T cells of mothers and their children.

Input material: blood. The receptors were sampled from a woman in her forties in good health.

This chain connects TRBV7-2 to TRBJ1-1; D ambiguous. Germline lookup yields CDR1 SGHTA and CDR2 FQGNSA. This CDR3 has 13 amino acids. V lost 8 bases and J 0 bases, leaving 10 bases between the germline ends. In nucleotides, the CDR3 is TGTGCCAGCCGGGGTTCAGTGAACACTGAAGCTTTCTTT. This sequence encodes CASRGSVNTEAFF.

The CDR3 DNA reads TGCGCCAGCAGCTTGAGTCCTAGCGGGTACCAAGAGACCCAGTACTTC. Amino acids: CASSLSPSGYQETQYF. The chain links TRBV5-1 to TRBJ2-5, with 8 bases matching TRBD2. The CDR3 is made up of 16 amino acids. Germline CDR1 is SGHRS and CDR2 is YFSETQ. V trimming: 1 base; J trimming: 0 bases; junction bases outside the gene matches: 5. Full variable domain (remainder filled in from reference TRBV5-1 and TRBJ2-5): KAGVTQTPRYLIKTRGQQVTLSCSPISGHRSVSWYQQTPGQGLQFLFEYFSETQRNKGNFPGRFSGRQFSNSRSEMNVSTLELGDSALYLCASSLSPSGYQETQYFGPGTRLLVL.

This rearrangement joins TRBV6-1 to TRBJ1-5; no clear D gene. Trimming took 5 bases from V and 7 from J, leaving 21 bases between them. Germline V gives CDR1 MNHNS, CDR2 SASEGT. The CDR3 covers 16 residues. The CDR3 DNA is TGTGCCAGCAGTACACCTACGGCAGGTATAATCCAGCCCCAGCATTTT. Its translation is CASSTPTAGIIQPQHF.

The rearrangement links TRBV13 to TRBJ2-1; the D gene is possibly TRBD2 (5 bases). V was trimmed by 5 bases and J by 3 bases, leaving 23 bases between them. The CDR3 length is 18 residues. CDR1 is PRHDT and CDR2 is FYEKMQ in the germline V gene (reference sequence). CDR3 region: CASSRYGVADLDYNEQFF. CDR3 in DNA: TGTGCCAGCAGCCGATACGGGGTGGCGGACCTAGACTACAATGAGCAGTTCTTC.

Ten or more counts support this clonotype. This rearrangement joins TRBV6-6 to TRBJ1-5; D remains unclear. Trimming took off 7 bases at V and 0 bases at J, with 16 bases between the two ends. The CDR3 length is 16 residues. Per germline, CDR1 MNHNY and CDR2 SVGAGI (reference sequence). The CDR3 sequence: CASTDLDTNSNQPQHF. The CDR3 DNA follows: TGTGCCAGCACGGACCTAGATACTAATAGCAATCAGCCCCAGCATTTT.

Here the CDR3 DNA reads TGTGCCAGCAGCTCAAAAAGACAGGGAAGCACAGATACGCAGTATTTT. This encodes CASSSKRQGSTDTQYF. The chain is built from TRBV28 and TRBJ2-3; 7 bases are a match to TRBD1. Germline V gives CDR1 MDHEN, CDR2 SYDVKM. After removal of 6 bases from V and 0 bases from J, the junction contained 9 bases not matched to a gene. CDR3 size: 16 residues.

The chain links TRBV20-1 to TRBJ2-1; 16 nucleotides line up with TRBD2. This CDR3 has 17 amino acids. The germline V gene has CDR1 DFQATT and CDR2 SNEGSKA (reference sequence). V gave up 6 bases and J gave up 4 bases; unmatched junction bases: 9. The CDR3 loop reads CSAPGTSGRVAYNEQFF. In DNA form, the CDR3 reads TGCAGTGCACCCGGGACTAGCGGGAGGGTGGCATACAATGAGCAGTTCTTC.

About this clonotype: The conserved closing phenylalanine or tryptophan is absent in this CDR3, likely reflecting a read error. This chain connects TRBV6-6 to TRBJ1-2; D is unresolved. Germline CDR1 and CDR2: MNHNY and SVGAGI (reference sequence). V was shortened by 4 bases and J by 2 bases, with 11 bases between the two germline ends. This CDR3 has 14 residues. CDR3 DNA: TGTGCCAGCAGTTCCCTTACAAGAAACTATGGCTACACCTGC. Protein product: CASSSLTRNYGYTC.

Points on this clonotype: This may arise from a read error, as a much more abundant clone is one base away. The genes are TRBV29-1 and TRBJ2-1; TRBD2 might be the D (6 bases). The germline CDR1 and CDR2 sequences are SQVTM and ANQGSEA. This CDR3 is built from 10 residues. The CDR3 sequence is CNAGGNEQFF. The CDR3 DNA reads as TGCAACGCTGGGGGGAATGAGCAGTTCTTC.

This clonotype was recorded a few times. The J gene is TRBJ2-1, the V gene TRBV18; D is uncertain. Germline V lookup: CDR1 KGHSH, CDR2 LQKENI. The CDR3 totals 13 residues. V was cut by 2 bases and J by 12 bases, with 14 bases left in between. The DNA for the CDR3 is TGTGCCAGCTCACCAGGGCCCAACGCGGCGCAGTTCTTC. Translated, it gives CASSPGPNAAQFF.

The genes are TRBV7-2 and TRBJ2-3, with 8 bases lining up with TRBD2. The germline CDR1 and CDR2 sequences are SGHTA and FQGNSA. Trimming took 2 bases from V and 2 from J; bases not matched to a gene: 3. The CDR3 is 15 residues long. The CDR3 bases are TGTGCCAGCAGCTTATATAGCGGGAACACAGATACGCAGTATTTT. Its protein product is CASSLYSGNTDTQYF.